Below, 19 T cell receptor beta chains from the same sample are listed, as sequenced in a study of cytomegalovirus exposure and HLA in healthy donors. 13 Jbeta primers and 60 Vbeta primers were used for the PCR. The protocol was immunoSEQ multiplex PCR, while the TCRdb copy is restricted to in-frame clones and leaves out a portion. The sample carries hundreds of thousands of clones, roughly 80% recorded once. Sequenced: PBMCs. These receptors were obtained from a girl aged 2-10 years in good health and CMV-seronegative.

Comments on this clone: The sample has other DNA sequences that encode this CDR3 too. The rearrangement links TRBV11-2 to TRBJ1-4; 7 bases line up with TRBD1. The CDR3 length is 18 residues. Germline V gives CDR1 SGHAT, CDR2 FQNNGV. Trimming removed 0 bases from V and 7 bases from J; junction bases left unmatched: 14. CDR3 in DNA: TGTGCCAGCAGCTTAGATCCCTTAAGGACAGGCGGAAGTGAAAAACTGTTTTTT. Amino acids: CASSLDPLRTGGSEKLFF.

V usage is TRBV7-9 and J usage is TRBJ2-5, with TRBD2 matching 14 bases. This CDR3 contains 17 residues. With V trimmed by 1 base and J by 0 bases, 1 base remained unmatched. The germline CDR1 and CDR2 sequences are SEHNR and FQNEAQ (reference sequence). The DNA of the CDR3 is TGTGCCAGCAGCTTAGGGACTAGCGGGGGGAACCAAGAGACCCAGTACTTC. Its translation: CASSLGTSGGNQETQYF.

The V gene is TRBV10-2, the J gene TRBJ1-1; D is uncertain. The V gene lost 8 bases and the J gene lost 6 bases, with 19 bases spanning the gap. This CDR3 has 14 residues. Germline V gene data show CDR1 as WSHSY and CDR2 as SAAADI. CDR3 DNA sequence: TGCGCCAGCGCCACCCCCAGAGGCTCGCCTGAAGCTTTCTTT. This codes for CASATPRGSPEAFF.

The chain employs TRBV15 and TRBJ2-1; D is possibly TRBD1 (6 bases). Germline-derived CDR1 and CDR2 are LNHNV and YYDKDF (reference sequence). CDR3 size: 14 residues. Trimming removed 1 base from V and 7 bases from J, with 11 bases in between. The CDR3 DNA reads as TGTGCCACCAGCAGAGGCAGGGGATGGAATGAGCAGTTCTTC. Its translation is CATSRGRGWNEQFF.

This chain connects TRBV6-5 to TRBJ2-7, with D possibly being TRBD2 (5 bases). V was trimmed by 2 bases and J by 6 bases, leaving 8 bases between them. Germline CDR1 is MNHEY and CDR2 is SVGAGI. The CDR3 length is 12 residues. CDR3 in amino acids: CASSYRGCEQYF. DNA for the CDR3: TGTGCCAGCAGTTACCGGGGTTGCGAGCAGTACTTC.

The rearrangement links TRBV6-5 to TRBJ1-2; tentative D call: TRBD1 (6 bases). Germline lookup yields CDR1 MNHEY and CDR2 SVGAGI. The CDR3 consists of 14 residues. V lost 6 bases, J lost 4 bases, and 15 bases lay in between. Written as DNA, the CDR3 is TGTGCCAGCAGCAGTCAACAGGGACCCTATGGCTACACCTTC. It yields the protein CASSSQQGPYGYTF.

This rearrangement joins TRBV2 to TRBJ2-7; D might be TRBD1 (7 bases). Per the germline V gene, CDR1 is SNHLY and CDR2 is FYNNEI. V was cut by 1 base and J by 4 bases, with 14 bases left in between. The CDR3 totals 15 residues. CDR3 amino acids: CASSEVWRGQYEQYF. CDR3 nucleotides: TGTGCCAGCAGTGAAGTATGGAGGGGGCAGTACGAGCAGTACTTC.

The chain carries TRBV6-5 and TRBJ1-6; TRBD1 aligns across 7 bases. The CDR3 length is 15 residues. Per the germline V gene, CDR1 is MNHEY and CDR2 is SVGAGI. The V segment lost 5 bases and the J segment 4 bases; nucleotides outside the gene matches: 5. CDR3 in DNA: TGTGCCAGCAGTCTGACAGGGAATTATAATTCACCCCTCCACTTT. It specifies CASSLTGNYNSPLHF.

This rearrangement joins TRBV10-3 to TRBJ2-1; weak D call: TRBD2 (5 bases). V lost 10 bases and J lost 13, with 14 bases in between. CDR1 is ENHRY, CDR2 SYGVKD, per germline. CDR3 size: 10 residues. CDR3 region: CATGVNAQFF. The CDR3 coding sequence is TGTGCCACCGGGGTGAATGCACAGTTCTTC.

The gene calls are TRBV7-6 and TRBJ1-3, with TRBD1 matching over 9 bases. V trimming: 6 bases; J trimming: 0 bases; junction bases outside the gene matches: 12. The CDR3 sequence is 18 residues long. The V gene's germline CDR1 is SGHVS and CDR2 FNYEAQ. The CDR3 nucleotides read TGTGCCAGCAGTCTACTCCCGGGACAGGGCCGCTCTGGAAACACCATATATTTT. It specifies CASSLLPGQGRSGNTIYF.

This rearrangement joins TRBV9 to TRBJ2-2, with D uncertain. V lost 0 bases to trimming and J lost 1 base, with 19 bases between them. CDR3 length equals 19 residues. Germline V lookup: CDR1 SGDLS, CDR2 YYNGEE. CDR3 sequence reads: CASSVATRGRQLNTGELFF. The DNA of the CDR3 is TGTGCCAGCAGCGTAGCTACACGCGGTAGGCAGTTGAACACCGGGGAGCTGTTTTTT.

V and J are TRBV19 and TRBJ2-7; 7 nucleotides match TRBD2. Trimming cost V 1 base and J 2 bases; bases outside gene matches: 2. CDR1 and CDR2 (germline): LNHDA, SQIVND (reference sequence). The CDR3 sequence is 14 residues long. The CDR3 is CASSIGTRAYEQYF. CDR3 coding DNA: TGTGCCAGTAGTATAGGGACTAGAGCCTACGAGCAGTACTTC.

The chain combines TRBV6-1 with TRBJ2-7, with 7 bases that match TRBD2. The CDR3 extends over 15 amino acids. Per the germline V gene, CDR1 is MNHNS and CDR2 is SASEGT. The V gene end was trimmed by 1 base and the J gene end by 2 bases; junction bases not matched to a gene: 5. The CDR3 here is CASSEGLAETYEQYF. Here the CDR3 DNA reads TGTGCCAGCAGTGAAGGACTAGCAGAGACCTACGAGCAGTACTTC.

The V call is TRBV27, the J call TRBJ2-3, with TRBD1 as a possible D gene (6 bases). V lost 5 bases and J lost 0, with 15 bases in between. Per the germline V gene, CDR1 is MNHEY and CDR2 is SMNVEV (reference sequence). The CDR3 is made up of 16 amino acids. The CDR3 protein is CASSVGQTTSTDTQYF. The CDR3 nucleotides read TGTGCCAGCAGTGTAGGACAGACCACTAGCACAGATACGCAGTATTTT.

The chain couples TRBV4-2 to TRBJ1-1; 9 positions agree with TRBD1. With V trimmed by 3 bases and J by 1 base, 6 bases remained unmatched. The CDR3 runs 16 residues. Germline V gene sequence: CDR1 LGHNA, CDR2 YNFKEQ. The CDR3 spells CASSHVRDRANTEAFF. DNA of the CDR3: TGTGCCAGCAGCCACGTCAGGGACAGGGCGAACACTGAAGCTTTCTTT.

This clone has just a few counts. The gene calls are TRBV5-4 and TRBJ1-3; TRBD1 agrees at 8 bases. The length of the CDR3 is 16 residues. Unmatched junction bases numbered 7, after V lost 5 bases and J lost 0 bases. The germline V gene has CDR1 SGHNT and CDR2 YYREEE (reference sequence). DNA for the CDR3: TGTGCCAGCAGGCGAAACGACAGGGGCTCTGGAAACACCATATATTTT. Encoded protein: CASRRNDRGSGNTIYF.

In DNA form, the CDR3 reads TGTGCCAGCAGCTCGACAGGGTCGAACACCGGGGAGCTGTTTTTT. Translated, it gives CASSSTGSNTGELFF. The J gene is TRBJ2-2, the V gene TRBV7-6; 7 bases align to TRBD1. Germline values: CDR1 SGHVS, CDR2 FNYEAQ. V lost 4 bases to trimming and J lost 0 bases; unmatched junction nucleotides: 2. This CDR3 is built from 15 residues.

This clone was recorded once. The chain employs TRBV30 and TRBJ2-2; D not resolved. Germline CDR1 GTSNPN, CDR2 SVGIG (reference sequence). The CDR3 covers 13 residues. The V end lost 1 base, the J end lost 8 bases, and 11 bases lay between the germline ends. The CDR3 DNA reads TGTGCCTGGAGTGGGTACACCCCGGGGGAGCTGTTTTTT. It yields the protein CAWSGYTPGELFF. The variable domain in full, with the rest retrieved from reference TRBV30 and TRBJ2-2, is SQTIHQWPATLVQPVGSPLSLECTVEGTSNPNLYWYRQAAGRGLQLLFYSVGIGQISSEVPQNLSASRPQDRQFILSSKKLLLSDSGFYLCAWSGYTPGELFFGEGSRLTVL.

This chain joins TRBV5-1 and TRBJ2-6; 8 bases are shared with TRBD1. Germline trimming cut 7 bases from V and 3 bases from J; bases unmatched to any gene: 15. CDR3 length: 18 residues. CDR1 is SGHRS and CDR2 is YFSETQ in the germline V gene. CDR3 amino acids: CASGHGGQAFGGANVLTF. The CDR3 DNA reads TGCGCCAGCGGTCATGGGGGACAGGCCTTTGGTGGGGCCAACGTCCTGACTTTC.